The sequence of this T cell receptor beta chain was determined in a study of CXCR3-negative and CXCR3-positive naive CD8 T cells. Study-level results: In CXCR3-positive naive cells, the TRB CDR3s were more hydrophobic than in CXCR3-negative naive cells.

As for this clonotype: Its antigen is still unknown.

In preparing the TRB cDNA libraries, 5' RACE with UMI labels was used. Using the 5' RACE reads, TCRdb records one entry per CDR3 protein without DNA. The sample data list some 140,000 distinct CDR3 sequences. Germline V gene sequence: CDR1 SQVTM, CDR2 ANQGSEA. CDR3 size: 12 residues. This receptor was identified in a human donor in good health. Some clones in this sample may be carry-over from other donors' samples. Sequencing was done on a sample of naive CXCR3+ CD8+ T cells from blood. Subset described: CD45RO-CCR7+CD27+CD95- naive CD8+ T cells expressing CXCR3 (TNR3+). The J gene is TRBJ2-7, the V gene TRBV29-1. Here the CDR3 reads CSVFTTFYEQYF.